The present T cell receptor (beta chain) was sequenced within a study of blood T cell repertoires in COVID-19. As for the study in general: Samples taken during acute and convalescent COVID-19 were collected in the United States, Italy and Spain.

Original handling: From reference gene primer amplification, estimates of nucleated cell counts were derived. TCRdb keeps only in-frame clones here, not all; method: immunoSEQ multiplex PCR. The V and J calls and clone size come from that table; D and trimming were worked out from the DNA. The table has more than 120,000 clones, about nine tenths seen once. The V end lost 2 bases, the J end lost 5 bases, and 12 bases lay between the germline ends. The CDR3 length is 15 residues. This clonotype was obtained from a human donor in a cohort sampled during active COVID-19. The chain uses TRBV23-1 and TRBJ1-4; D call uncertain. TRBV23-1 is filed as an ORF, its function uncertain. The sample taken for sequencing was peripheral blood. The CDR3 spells CASSQAGAPNEKLFF. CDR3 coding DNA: TGCGCCAGCAGTCAAGCCGGAGCCCCGAATGAAAAACTGTTTTTT.